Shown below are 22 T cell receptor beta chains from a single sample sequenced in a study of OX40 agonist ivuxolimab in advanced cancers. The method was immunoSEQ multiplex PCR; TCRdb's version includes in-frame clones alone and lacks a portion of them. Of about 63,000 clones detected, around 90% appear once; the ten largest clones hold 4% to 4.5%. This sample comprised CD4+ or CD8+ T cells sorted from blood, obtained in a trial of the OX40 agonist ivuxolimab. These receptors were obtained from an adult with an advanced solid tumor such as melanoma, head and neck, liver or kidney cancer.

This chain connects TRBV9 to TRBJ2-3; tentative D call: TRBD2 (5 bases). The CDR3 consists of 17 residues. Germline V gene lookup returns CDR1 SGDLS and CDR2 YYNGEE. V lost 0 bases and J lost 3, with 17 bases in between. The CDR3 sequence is CASSVGTGIEGTDTQYF. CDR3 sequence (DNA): TGTGCCAGCAGCGTAGGGACGGGAATCGAGGGTACAGATACGCAGTATTTT.

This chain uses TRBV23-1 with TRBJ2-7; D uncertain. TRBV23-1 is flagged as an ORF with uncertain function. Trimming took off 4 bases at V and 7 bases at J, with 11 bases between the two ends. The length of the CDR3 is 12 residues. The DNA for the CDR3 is TGCGCCAGCAGTCGGTTTGCGTGGGAGCAGTACGTC. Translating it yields CASSRFAWEQYV.

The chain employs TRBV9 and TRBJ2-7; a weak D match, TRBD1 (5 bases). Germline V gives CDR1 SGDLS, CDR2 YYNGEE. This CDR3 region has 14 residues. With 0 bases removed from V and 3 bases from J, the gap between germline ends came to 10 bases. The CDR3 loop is CASSVGTTSYEQYF. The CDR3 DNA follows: TGTGCCAGCAGCGTAGGGACAACCAGCTACGAGCAGTACTTC.

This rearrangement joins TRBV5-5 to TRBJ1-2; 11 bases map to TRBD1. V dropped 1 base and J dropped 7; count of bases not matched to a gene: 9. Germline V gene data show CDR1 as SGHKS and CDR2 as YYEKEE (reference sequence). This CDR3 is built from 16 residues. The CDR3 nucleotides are TGTGCCAGCAGCTTGTACTCTAGGGACAGGGGGTTTGGCTACACCTTC. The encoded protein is CASSLYSRDRGFGYTF.

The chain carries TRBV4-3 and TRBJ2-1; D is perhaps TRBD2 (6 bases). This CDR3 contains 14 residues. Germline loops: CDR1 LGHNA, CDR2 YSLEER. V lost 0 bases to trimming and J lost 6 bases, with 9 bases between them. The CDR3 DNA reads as TGCGCCAGCAGCCAAGACCTAGCGAGCAATGAGCAGTTCTTC. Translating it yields CASSQDLASNEQFF.

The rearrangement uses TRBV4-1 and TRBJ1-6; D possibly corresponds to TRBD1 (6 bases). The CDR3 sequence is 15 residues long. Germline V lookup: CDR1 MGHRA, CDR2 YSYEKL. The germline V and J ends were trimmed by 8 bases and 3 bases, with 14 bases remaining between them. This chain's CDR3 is CASGGSMDYNSPLHF. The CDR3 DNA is TGCGCCAGCGGGGGCAGTATGGACTATAATTCACCCCTCCACTTT.

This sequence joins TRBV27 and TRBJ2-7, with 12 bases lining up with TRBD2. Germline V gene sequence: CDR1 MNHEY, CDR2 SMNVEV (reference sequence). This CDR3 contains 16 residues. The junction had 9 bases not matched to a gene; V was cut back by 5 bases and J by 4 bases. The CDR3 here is CASSLRGLAGKYEQYF. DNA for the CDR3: TGTGCCAGCAGTCTACGTGGACTAGCGGGAAAATACGAGCAGTACTTC.

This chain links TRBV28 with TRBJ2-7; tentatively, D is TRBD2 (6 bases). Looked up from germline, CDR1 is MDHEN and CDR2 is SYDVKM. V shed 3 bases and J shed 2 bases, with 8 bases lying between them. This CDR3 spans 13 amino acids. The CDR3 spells CASSLRGPYEQYF. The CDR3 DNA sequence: TGTGCCAGCAGTTTGCGGGGTCCCTACGAGCAGTACTTC. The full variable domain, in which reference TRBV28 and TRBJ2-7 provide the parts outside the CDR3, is DVKVTQSSRYLVKRTGEKVFLECVQDMDHENMFWYRQDPGLGLRLIYFSYDVKMKEKGDIPEGYSVSREKKERFSLILESASTNQTSMYLCASSLRGPYEQYFGPGTRLTVT.

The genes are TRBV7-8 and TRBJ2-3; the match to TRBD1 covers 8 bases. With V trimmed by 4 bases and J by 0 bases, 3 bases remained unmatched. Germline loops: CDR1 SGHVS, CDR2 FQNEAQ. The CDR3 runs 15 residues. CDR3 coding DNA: TGTGCCAGCAGCTCAGGGGGCTTCAGCACAGATACGCAGTATTTT. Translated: CASSSGGFSTDTQYF.

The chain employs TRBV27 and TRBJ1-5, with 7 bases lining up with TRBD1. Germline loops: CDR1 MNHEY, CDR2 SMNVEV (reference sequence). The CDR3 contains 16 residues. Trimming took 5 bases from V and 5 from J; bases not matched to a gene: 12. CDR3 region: CASSHRQGGSDQPQHF. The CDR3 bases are TGTGCCAGCAGTCACCGACAGGGAGGGTCAGATCAGCCCCAGCATTTT.

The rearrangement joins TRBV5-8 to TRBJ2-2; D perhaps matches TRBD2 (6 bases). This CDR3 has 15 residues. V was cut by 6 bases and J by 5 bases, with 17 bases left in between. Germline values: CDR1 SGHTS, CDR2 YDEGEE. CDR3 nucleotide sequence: TGTGCCAGCATTCTGGAGGGCCGTTGGACCGGGGAGCTGTTTTTT. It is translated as CASILEGRWTGELFF.

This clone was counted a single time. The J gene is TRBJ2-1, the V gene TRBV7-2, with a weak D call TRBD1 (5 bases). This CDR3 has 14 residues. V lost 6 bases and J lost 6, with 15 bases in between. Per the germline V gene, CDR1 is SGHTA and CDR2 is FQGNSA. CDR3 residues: CASRALDSPNEQFF. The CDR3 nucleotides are TGTGCCAGCAGGGCCCTCGACAGCCCCAATGAGCAGTTCTTC.

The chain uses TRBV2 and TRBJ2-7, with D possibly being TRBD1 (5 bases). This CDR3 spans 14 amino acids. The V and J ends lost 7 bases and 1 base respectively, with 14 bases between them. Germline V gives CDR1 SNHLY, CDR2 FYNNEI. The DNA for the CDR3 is TGTGCCAGCAAAGGTTGGTCAGGGTCCTACGAGCAGTACGTC. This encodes CASKGWSGSYEQYV.

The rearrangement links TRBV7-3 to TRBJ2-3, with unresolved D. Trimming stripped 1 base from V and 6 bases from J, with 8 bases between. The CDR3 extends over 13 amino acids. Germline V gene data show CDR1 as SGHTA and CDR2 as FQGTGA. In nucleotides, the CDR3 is TGTGCCAGCAGCTTAAAGAACACCGATACGCAGTATTTT. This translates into CASSLKNTDTQYF.

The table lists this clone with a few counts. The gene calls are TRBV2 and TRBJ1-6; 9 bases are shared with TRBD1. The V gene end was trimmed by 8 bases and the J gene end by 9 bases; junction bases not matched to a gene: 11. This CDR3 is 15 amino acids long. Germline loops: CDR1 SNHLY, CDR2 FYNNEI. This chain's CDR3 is CASEPGQGSASPLHF. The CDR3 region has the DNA TGTGCCAGCGAACCGGGACAGGGTTCGGCTTCACCCCTCCACTTT.

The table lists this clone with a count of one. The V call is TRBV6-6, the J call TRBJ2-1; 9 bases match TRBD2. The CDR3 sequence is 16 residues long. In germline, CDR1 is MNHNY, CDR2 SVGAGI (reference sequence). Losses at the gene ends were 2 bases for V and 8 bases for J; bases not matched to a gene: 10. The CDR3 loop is CASSYVGGGALHEQFF. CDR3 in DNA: TGTGCCAGCAGTTACGTCGGCGGGGGGGCACTTCATGAGCAGTTCTTC.

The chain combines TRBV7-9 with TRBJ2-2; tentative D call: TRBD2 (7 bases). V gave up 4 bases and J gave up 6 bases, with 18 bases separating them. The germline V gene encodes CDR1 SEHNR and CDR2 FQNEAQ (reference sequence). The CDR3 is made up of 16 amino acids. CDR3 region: CASSSPPGGRAGELFF. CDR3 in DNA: TGTGCCAGCAGCTCCCCCCCCGGGGGGCGAGCCGGGGAGCTGTTTTTT.

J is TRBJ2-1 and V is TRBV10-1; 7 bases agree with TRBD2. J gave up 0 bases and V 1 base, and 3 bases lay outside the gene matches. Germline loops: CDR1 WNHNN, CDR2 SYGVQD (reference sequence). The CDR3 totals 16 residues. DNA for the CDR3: TGCGCCAGCAGTGAGTGGCTAGCGGACTCCTACAATGAGCAGTTCTTC. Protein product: CASSEWLADSYNEQFF.

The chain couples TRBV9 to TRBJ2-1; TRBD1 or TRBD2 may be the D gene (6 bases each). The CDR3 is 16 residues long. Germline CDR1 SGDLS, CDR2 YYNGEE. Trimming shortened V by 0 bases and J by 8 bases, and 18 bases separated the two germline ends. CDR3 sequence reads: CASSVGGDILGHEQFF. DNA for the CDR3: TGTGCCAGCAGCGTAGGGGGGGACATACTCGGCCATGAGCAGTTCTTC. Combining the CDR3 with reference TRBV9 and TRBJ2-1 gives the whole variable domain DSGVTQTPKHLITATGQRVTLRCSPRSGDLSVYWYQQSLDQGLQFLIQYYNGEERAKGNILERFSAQQFPDLHSELNLSSLELGDSALYFCASSVGGDILGHEQFFGPGTRLTVL.

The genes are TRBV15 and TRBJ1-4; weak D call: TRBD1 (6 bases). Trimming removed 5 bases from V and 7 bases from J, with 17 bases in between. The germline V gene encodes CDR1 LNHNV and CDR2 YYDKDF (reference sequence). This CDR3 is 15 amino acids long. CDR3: CATSPQRGAGEKLFF. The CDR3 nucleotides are TGTGCCACCAGCCCTCAGCGGGGGGCAGGTGAAAAACTGTTTTTT.

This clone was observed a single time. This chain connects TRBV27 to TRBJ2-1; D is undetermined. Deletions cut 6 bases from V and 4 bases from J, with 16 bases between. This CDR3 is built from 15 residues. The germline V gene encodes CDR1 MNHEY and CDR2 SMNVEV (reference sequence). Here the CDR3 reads CASRADGNTYNEQFF. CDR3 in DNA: TGTGCCAGCAGGGCGGATGGGAATACTTACAATGAGCAGTTCTTC.

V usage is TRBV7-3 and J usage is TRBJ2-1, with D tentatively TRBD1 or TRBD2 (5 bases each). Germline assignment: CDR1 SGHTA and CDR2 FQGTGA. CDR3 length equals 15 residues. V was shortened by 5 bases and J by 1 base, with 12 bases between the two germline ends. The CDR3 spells CASSPTEGSYNEQFF. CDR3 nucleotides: TGTGCCAGCAGCCCGACCGAGGGGTCCTACAATGAGCAGTTCTTC.